These 27 T cell receptor beta chains were sequenced from one sample in a study of response to subunit inactivated influenza vaccine. Using its own MiXCR run on the RT-PCR reads, TCRdb lists one record per CDR3 protein. The sample holds over 150,000 distinct CDR3 sequences; about 11% are singletons and the top ten take 35% to 40%. The specimen was CD8+ T cells sorted from PBMCs, collected less than 30 months after vaccination. The receptors were gathered from a man aged 50 to 75 who received an inactivated influenza vaccine.

V and J are TRBV6-5 and TRBJ2-3, with D possibly being TRBD1 or TRBD2 (5 bases each). Trimming stripped 0 bases from V and 2 bases from J, with 12 bases between. Germline CDR1 reads MNHEY; CDR2 reads SVGAGI. There are 16 residues in the CDR3. The CDR3 region is CASSYSNPGHTDTQYF. In nucleotides, the CDR3 is TGTGCCAGCAGTTACTCGAATCCGGGGCACACAGATACGCAGTATTTT.

In its sample, this clonotype was seen many times. The chain recombines TRBV12-3 or TRBV12-4 with TRBJ2-3, with D tentatively TRBD1 (6 bases). The CDR3 has 18 residues. V lost 0 bases, J lost 2 bases, and 18 bases lay in between. As DNA, the CDR3 is TGTGCCAGCAGTTTAGCTCCCAGACCGGACAGACCCACAGATACGCAGTATTTT. Protein sequence: CASSLAPRPDRPTDTQYF.

This clonotype was detected a few times. The rearrangement uses TRBV3-1 and TRBJ1-5, with a weak D call TRBD1 (5 bases). The CDR3 has 14 residues. V dropped 3 bases and J dropped 1 base, with 7 bases sitting between them. CDR1 and CDR2 (germline): LGHDT, YNNKEL (reference sequence). In DNA form, the CDR3 reads TGTGCCAGCAGCCAGGGACGGAGCAATCAGCCCCAGCATTTT. It is translated as CASSQGRSNQPQHF.

CDR3 residues: CSARDLAGESLRTDTQYF. The CDR3 nucleotides are TGCAGTGCTAGAGATCTAGCGGGAGAATCTTTGAGGACAGATACGCAGTATTTT. J is TRBJ2-3 and V is TRBV20-1; TRBD2 aligns across 10 bases. Unmatched junction bases numbered 12, after V lost 0 bases and J lost 3 bases. The V gene's germline CDR1 is DFQATT and CDR2 SNEGSKA (reference sequence). This CDR3 is built from 18 residues.

V and J are TRBV11-3 and TRBJ2-3; D is uncertain. Per the germline V gene, CDR1 is SGHNT and CDR2 is YENEEA. This CDR3 is 18 amino acids long. Trimming pared 6 bases from V and 2 bases from J, leaving 24 bases between. For the CDR3, the DNA is TGTGCCAGCAGTCAAGGCCGGTGGTCAGAATATTACACAGATACGCAGTATTTT. It is translated as CASSQGRWSEYYTDTQYF.

The chain uses TRBV12-3 or TRBV12-4 and TRBJ1-5, with 7 bases fitting TRBD1. J was trimmed by 0 bases and V by 6 bases; bases with no gene match: 2. CDR3 length: 14 amino acids. The CDR3 region is CASSRDSSNQPQHF. Written as DNA, the CDR3 is TGTGCCAGCAGCCGGGACAGTAGCAATCAGCCCCAGCATTTT.

Only a few counts were recorded for this clonotype. This chain joins TRBV11-2 and TRBJ2-3, with 10 bases fitting TRBD2. The CDR3 contains 16 residues. The junction had 8 bases not matched to a gene; V was cut back by 5 bases and J by 3 bases. Germline CDR1 reads SGHAT; CDR2 reads FQNNGV. The CDR3 nucleotides are TGTGCCAGCAGCCCTCTAGCGGGGGCCAAGACAGATACGCAGTATTTT. It yields the protein CASSPLAGAKTDTQYF.

The rearrangement joins TRBV29-1 to TRBJ2-2; 11 bases agree with TRBD1. The CDR3 loop spans 15 amino acids. The ends lost 3 bases at V and 7 bases at J; junction bases unmatched: 7. The germline gives CDR1 SQVTM, CDR2 ANQGSEA. CDR3 loop: CSVDHPGTGGGELFF. The CDR3 nucleotides read TGCAGCGTTGACCACCCCGGGACAGGGGGCGGGGAGCTGTTTTTT.

The chain carries TRBV5-5 and TRBJ2-5; 7 bases line up with TRBD1. Trimming at V came to 0 bases and at J to 4 bases, leaving 3 bases not matched to a gene. The CDR3 extends over 14 amino acids. The germline gives CDR1 SGHKS, CDR2 YYEKEE (reference sequence). CDR3 coding DNA: TGTGCCAGCAGCTTGGAGGGGGCTGGAGAGACCCAGTACTTC. Translated, it gives CASSLEGAGETQYF.

In this sample, this clonotype turned up many times. The chain carries TRBV12-3 or TRBV12-4 and TRBJ2-7, with D unclear. This CDR3 comprises 14 residues. V was cut by 3 bases and J by 6 bases, with 15 bases left in between. CDR3 region: CASSFSALSAEQYF. CDR3 nucleotides: TGTGCCAGCAGTTTCTCGGCCCTCTCGGCCGAGCAGTACTTC.

In this sample, this clonotype turned up a few times. V is TRBV9 and J is TRBJ2-5; 10 bases match TRBD2. The V and J ends lost 4 bases and 5 bases, in that order; junction bases with no gene match: 8. The germline V gene has CDR1 SGDLS and CDR2 YYNGEE. CDR3 length equals 15 residues. CDR3 residues: CASSLSGRAGETQYF. Here the CDR3 DNA reads TGTGCCAGCAGCTTGAGCGGGAGGGCCGGGGAGACCCAGTACTTC. The full variable domain, completed using reference TRBV9 and TRBJ2-5, is DSGVTQTPKHLITATGQRVTLRCSPRSGDLSVYWYQQSLDQGLQFLIQYYNGEERAKGNILERFSAQQFPDLHSELNLSSLELGDSALYFCASSLSGRAGETQYFGPGTRLLVL.

This clonotype was counted between two and nine times. V usage is TRBV2 and J usage is TRBJ2-7; TRBD1 matches 7 bases. With V trimmed by 1 base and J by 3 bases, 9 bases remained unmatched. CDR1 is SNHLY, CDR2 FYNNEI, per germline. The CDR3 length is 16 residues. The CDR3 coding sequence is TGTGCCAGCAGTGAAGGCGAACAGGGGTTTTTCTACGAGCAGTACTTC. As protein: CASSEGEQGFFYEQYF.

This clonotype was detected only a few times. The chain uses TRBV27 and TRBJ2-2; D ambiguous. Germline V gene data show CDR1 as MNHEY and CDR2 as SMNVEV (reference sequence). V gave up 6 bases and J gave up 4 bases, with 15 bases separating them. CDR3 length equals 15 residues. The CDR3 sequence is CASSSRPGVTGELFF. The CDR3, as DNA: TGTGCCAGCAGCTCCAGGCCTGGGGTCACCGGGGAGCTGTTTTTT.

In this sample, this clonotype turned up a few times. The chain couples TRBV4-2 to TRBJ1-1, with TRBD1 as a possible D gene (5 bases). CDR3 length equals 12 residues. Germline V CDR1 and CDR2: LGHNA, YNFKEQ. Trimming shortened V by 10 bases and J by 8 bases, and 17 bases separated the two germline ends. The CDR3 bases are TGTGCCACCCGGGACGGCGGAAGGGAAGCTTTCTTT. Translating gives CATRDGGREAFF.

This clonotype was counted between two and nine times. The J gene is TRBJ2-2, the V gene TRBV21-1. TRBV21-1 is a listed pseudogene. The CDR3 runs 15 residues. The CDR3 here is CASSKQRSNTGELFF. CDR3 nucleotide sequence: TGTGCCAGCAGCAAGCAGAGATCGAACACCGGGGAGCTGTTTTTT.

The gene calls are TRBV5-5 and TRBJ2-7; possibly TRBD1 for D (6 bases). CDR3 length equals 15 residues. CDR1 SGHKS and CDR2 YYEKEE come from the germline V gene (reference sequence). V was shortened by 5 bases and J by 0 bases, with 15 bases between the two germline ends. CDR3: CASSFWTAPSYEQYF. The DNA for the CDR3 is TGTGCCAGCAGTTTCTGGACAGCCCCCTCCTACGAGCAGTACTTC.

This clonotype was observed many times. This chain links TRBV28 with TRBJ1-5; D is undetermined. Germline lookup yields CDR1 MDHEN and CDR2 SYDVKM. V shed 3 bases and J shed 3 bases, with 9 bases lying between them. This CDR3 spans 14 amino acids. CDR3 sequence (DNA): TGTGCCAGCAGTTTCTCAGCGCACAATCAGCCCCAGCATTTT. It translates to CASSFSAHNQPQHF.

There are many counts of this clonotype. The gene calls are TRBV20-1 and TRBJ2-7, with a tentative D call TRBD1 (6 bases). The CDR3 has 17 amino acids. With 0 bases removed from V and 3 bases from J, the gap between germline ends came to 21 bases. Per germline, CDR1 DFQATT and CDR2 SNEGSKA (reference sequence). The CDR3 region has the DNA TGCAGTGCTAGAGATTTTGTCCGACAGGATCCTGGCTACGAGCAGTACTTC. This translates into CSARDFVRQDPGYEQYF.

A few counts support this clonotype. The chain combines TRBV7-9 with TRBJ1-2; D is perhaps TRBD1 (6 bases). Trimming left V 5 bases short and J 4 bases short, with 17 bases between. Germline V gene lookup returns CDR1 SEHNR and CDR2 FQNEAQ (reference sequence). There are 15 residues in the CDR3. CDR3 DNA sequence: TGTGCCAGCAGCCCCCCGACAGGCATCCTCTATGGCTACACCTTC. It specifies CASSPPTGILYGYTF.

There are a few counts of this clonotype. The chain has TRBV20-1 and TRBJ2-1; TRBD1 agrees at 7 bases. V was pared by 4 bases and J by 0 bases, with 3 bases of the junction left unmatched. The CDR3 sequence is 14 residues long. Germline CDR1 reads DFQATT; CDR2 reads SNEGSKA (reference sequence). In nucleotides, the CDR3 is TGCAGTGCTAAGGACAGGAGCTCCTACAATGAGCAGTTCTTC. Amino acids: CSAKDRSSYNEQFF.

In this sample, this clonotype turned up a few times. J is TRBJ2-1 and V is TRBV10-2; 7 bases fit TRBD2. Germline assignment: CDR1 WSHSY and CDR2 SAAADI. V was clipped by 8 bases and J by 2 bases; unmatched bases: 3. This CDR3 spans 13 amino acids. Written as DNA, the CDR3 is TGCGCCAGCGCGGGGACTACCTACAATGAGCAGTTCTTC. Protein sequence: CASAGTTYNEQFF.

The gene calls are TRBV5-1 and TRBJ2-7; 9 bases match TRBD1. The CDR3 is 14 amino acids. After removal of 7 bases from V and 2 bases from J, the junction contained 7 bases not matched to a gene. Germline V gene lookup returns CDR1 SGHRS and CDR2 YFSETQ. CDR3: CASFPGQGTYEQYF. CDR3 in DNA: TGCGCCAGCTTCCCGGGACAGGGAACCTACGAGCAGTACTTC.

In its sample, this clonotype was seen a few times. The chain uses TRBV6-1 and TRBJ2-1; TRBD2 agrees at 10 bases. Per germline, CDR1 MNHNS and CDR2 SASEGT. The CDR3 covers 16 residues. V was pared by 0 bases and J by 6 bases, with 5 bases of the junction left unmatched. The CDR3 protein is CASSEAILAGANEQFF. The CDR3 nucleotides read TGTGCCAGCAGTGAAGCAATCCTAGCGGGAGCCAATGAGCAGTTCTTC.

This clonotype was observed a handful of times. The rearrangement joins TRBV5-1 to TRBJ2-7; D gene ambiguous. The CDR3 contains 13 residues. From germline, CDR1 is SGHRS and CDR2 YFSETQ. Trimming stripped 0 bases from V and 6 bases from J, with 10 bases between. As DNA, the CDR3 is TGCGCCAGCAGCTTGGTTCTAGGCCTCGAGCAGTACTTC. Protein sequence: CASSLVLGLEQYF.

The chain recombines TRBV20-1 with TRBJ2-2, with TRBD2 matching over 11 bases. This CDR3 contains 18 residues. CDR1 is DFQATT, CDR2 SNEGSKA, per germline (reference sequence). V lost 0 bases to trimming and J lost 0 bases; unmatched junction nucleotides: 6. In DNA form, the CDR3 reads TGCAGTGCTAGAGATCAGCTAGCGGGAGGTTCGAACACCGGGGAGCTGTTTTTT. Translating gives CSARDQLAGGSNTGELFF.

This clonotype was counted at least ten times. V gene TRBV12-3 or TRBV12-4 combines with J gene TRBJ1-4; 8 bases are shared with TRBD1. V was clipped by 6 bases and J by 12 bases; unmatched bases: 6. CDR3 length: 12 residues. The CDR3 here is CASSTTGEELFF. CDR3 coding DNA: TGTGCCAGCAGCACGACAGGGGAGGAACTGTTTTTT.

The V gene is TRBV6-5, the J gene TRBJ2-7; D uncertain. This CDR3 is 13 amino acids long. Germline V gene lookup returns CDR1 MNHEY and CDR2 SVGAGI. Trimming stripped 1 base from V and 3 bases from J, with 7 bases between. The DNA for the CDR3 is TGTGCCAGCAGTTACTACAAGGGCTACGAGCAGTACTTC. This sequence encodes CASSYYKGYEQYF.